This is a list of T cell receptor beta chains from one sample in a study of control samples from healthy donors and cancer patients. Clones were sequenced by immunoSEQ multiplex PCR, and TCRdb holds only the in-frame ones, with some missing. Its table records roughly 200,000 clones. The sequenced sample consisted of blood. These receptors all come from a woman in her 30s in good health. Both conserved end residues are part of each CDR3. The D gene is left open where the match is weak.

>TRBV5-1|-|TRBJ1-1
TGCGCCAGCAGCCCCGGAGAGCGGAGCACTGAAGCTTTCTTT
CASSPGERSTEAFF
>TRBV27|TRBD2|TRBJ2-5
TGTGCCAGCAGGGTAGCGGGGGGGTTAGAGACCCAGTACTTC
CASRVAGGLETQYF
>TRBV6-2/TRBV6-3|-|TRBJ2-4
TGTGCCAGCAGTTACCCCGCCGTGTCGGGGGCCGGGGGTCAGTACTTC
CASSYPAVSGAGGQYF
>TRBV4-1|-|TRBJ1-5
TGCGCCAGCAGCTTAGTGTACCCAGGTAGCAATCAGCCCCAGCATTTT
CASSLVYPGSNQPQHF
>TRBV5-1|TRBD1|TRBJ2-1
TGCGCCAGCAGCTTGGACACAGGGGTAGGGGGCAATGAGCAGTTCTTC
CASSLDTGVGGNEQFF
>TRBV4-2|-|TRBJ1-5
TGTGCCAGCAGCCAAGGAGGGCGGGCCCAGCATTTT
CASSQGGRAQHF
>TRBV14|-|TRBJ2-5
TGTGCCAGCAGCCAAGGGGGATTTCGAGGCCCCTATAAGGAGACCCAGTACTTC
CASSQGGFRGPYKETQYF
>TRBV6-6|-|TRBJ1-5
TGTGCCAGCAGTTACTCCAGCGGGGGCGAGGGTCAGCCCCAGCATTTT
CASSYSSGGEGQPQHF
>TRBV2|TRBD1|TRBJ1-2
TGTGCCAGCAGCCCTCTGCGACAGGGGGCATTTGGCTACACCTTC
CASSPLRQGAFGYTF
>TRBV6-2/TRBV6-3|-|TRBJ1-5
TGTGCCAGCAGTGCTGTGTCGGAGCAGCCCCAGCATTTT
CASSAVSEQPQHF
>TRBV2|TRBD2|TRBJ2-1
TGTGCCAGCAGCCGACTAGCCGTCGGCTCCTACAATGAGCAGTTCTTC
CASSRLAVGSYNEQFF
>TRBV7-7|-|TRBJ2-7
TGTGCTAGCAGCCTCGCGGCCGGGGGCAGCTACGAGCAGTACTTC
CASSLAAGGSYEQYF
>TRBV5-1|TRBD1|TRBJ2-5
TGCGCCAGCAGCTTGTTCGGACAGGGGATGGAGACCCAGTACTTC
CASSLFGQGMETQYF
>TRBV6-6|-|TRBJ1-1
TGTGCCAGCAGTTACTCAGAGTACACTGAAGCTTTCTTT
CASSYSEYTEAFF
>TRBV4-2|-|TRBJ2-1
TGTGCCAGCAGCCTGCACAAAAGTGGGGTTTACAATGAGCAGTTCTTC
CASSLHKSGVYNEQFF
>TRBV3-1/TRBV3-2|-|TRBJ2-7
TGTGCCAGCAGCCAATTGACAGACTACGAGCAGTACTTC
CASSQLTDYEQYF